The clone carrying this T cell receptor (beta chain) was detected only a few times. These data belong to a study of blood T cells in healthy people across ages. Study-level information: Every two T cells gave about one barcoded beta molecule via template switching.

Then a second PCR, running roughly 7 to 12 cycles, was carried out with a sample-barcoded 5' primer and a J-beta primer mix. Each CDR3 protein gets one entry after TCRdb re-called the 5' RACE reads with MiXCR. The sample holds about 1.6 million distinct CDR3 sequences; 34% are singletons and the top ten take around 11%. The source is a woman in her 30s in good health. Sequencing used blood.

CDR3 nucleotides: TGCGCCAGCAGCTTGGCGGTAGCGGGAGGGACCTACGAGCAGTACTTC. Its protein is CASSLAVAGGTYEQYF. This rearrangement joins TRBV5-1 to TRBJ2-7; 11 nucleotides align to TRBD2. The CDR3 runs 16 residues. Per germline, CDR1 SGHRS and CDR2 YFSETQ. V was pared by 0 bases and J by 2 bases, with 4 bases of the junction left unmatched.